Sequencing of this T cell receptor beta chain was carried out in a study of radiation and T cells in renal cell carcinoma (dated by TCRdb to about 2020). As for the study more broadly: In total, 50 to 60 samples underwent TCR beta sequencing: roughly 26 tumors plus 27 peripheral blood samples. The final blood draw took place at 4 weeks after radiation, the same time as nephrectomy. Across all 50 or so samples, 4,016,671 unique CDR3 nucleotide sequences, encoding 2.5 million to 3 million unique CDR3 amino acid sequences, were identified. Results and caveats for the whole study, not just this receptor: In blood, the top tumor clonotypes increased from baseline to 2 weeks after radiation and then shrank by 4 weeks, which suggests a temporary expansion of tumor-resident clones. Because the trial had a single-armed design, the trial could not examine how radiation dose or scheduling affected the TCR repertoire. Because no pretreatment tumor biopsies were available, whether clonotypes were present in the tumor at baseline could not be determined. Dynamics of the blood repertoire were not tracked past 4 weeks after treatment.

Sample time point, as interpreted from the label and publication: blood 4 weeks post-SBRT, at nephrectomy. In the paper's terms, the treatment or condition label means: 15 Gy SBRT to primary tumor, nephrectomy 4 weeks later. Samples came from a clinical trial, in which primary renal cell carcinomas received 15 Gy stereotactic body radiation therapy followed by nephrectomy 4 weeks later. To track tumor-enriched clonotypes, serial peripheral blood was sampled from radiation-treated patients at baseline and at 2 weeks and 4 weeks after SBRT. All patients had renal cell carcinoma with clear cell pathology. The QIAamp DNA Blood Mini Kit (Qiagen) was used to prepare genomic DNA for TCR sequencing. Only samples passing all quality control checks were included in the analyses. The sample holds one count of this clone. Its specific antigen is unknown. The input lacks base qualities; no much larger clone sits a single base away.

TCR beta libraries were generated from genomic DNA with the immunoSEQ kit, following the manufacturer's recommendations. For library preparation, a first multiplex PCR was performed with proprietary primers, followed by a second PCR in which unique barcodes were added, and bead cleanups were performed after each round. Each sample batch included a kit-provided positive control reaction and a negative control reaction. The final libraries underwent checking on an Agilent 4200 TapeStation D1000 ScreenTape, volumetric pooling, and quantification by qPCR. An Illumina NextSeq500 fitted with a MidOutput 150-cycle cartridge performed the sequencing, running 156 Read1 cycles and 15 Index1 cycles with the kit's custom primers. The pooled library was loaded at roughly 0.9 pM with about 20% PhiX control spiked in. The published analysis was carried out like this. Vendor-processed data were analyzed in R, and a clonotype was defined as all T cells sharing the same CDR3 nucleotide sequence. For clone abundance analyses, frequencies were normalized to the 10,000 most abundant clones in each sample. Public T cell clones, which averaged fewer than five per sample, were removed prior to analysis. Tumor-enriched clonotypes and baseline blood-enriched clonotypes were defined as those with an abundance difference of at least 32-fold between compartments. A beta-binomial differential abundance model was applied to find clonotypes that expanded or contracted between blood time points. Tumor-blood repertoire similarity was measured with the Baroni-Urbani and Buser coefficient, and group comparisons used two-tailed Wilcoxon tests in R. The table was pulled from immuneACCESS by TCRdb, which kept in-frame rearrangements only. Such tables lose some clones; where checked, under half of the loss comes from unresolved V genes, and the rest has no known cause. D and trimming come from the DNA, and the V and J calls and clone size come from that table. The sample table holds fewer than 200,000 clones, of which 88% were seen once. The top ten clonotypes cover 10% to 12% of the sample.

From its cysteine to its phenylalanine, the CDR3 spans 15 amino acids. This entry keeps only the CDR3 DNA: 45 bases, framed from base 1. From the germline V gene, CDR1 is MNHNS and CDR2 is SASEGT. After removal of 2 bases from V and 6 bases from J, the junction retains 9 bases not matched to a gene. Sequences were derived from blood, sampled from a patient whose treatment included radiotherapy and nephrectomy. The chain couples TRBV6-1 to TRBJ2-7, with 8 junctional bases fitting TRBD1. This sequence originates from a woman in her forties or fifties with renal cell carcinoma. In nucleotides, the sequence is TGTGCCAGCAGTGAACTGCGGCAGGGGGCGGGCGAGCAGTACTTC. Its translation is CASSELRQGAGEQYF.